What follows are 20 T cell receptor beta chains derived from one specimen sequenced in a study of blood T cell repertoires in COVID-19. The repertoire was sequenced with immunoSEQ multiplex PCR; TCRdb's copy has only in-frame clones and lacks some. The sample holds 200,000 to 300,000 clones, around 87% seen once. Sequencing was performed on peripheral blood. The receptor source for this set is a middle-aged woman who had recovered from COVID-19.

The chain links TRBV21-1 to TRBJ1-6. TRBV21-1 is deemed a pseudogene. The CDR3 runs 19 residues. CDR3 DNA: TGTGCCAGCAGCACTCGGACGGGTGAGGGAGGCTCCTATAATTCACCCCTCCACTTT. This sequence encodes CASSTRTGEGGSYNSPLHF.

The V call is TRBV11-2, the J call TRBJ1-1; no clear D gene. The CDR3 has 13 residues. Trimming left V 5 bases short and J 4 bases short, with 11 bases between. CDR1 and CDR2 from the germline V gene are SGHAT and FQNNGV. The CDR3, as DNA: TGTGCCAGCAGCCAAATCCGGGGCACTGAAGCTTTCTTT. It specifies CASSQIRGTEAFF.

J is TRBJ2-1 and V is TRBV5-1; 7 positions match TRBD2. V was clipped by 4 bases and J by 14 bases; unmatched bases: 9. The CDR3 consists of 12 residues. Germline lookup yields CDR1 SGHRS and CDR2 YFSETQ. DNA of the CDR3: TGCGCCAGCAGCCCCGGGGAGGGGAGTAAGTTCTTC. This gives the protein CASSPGEGSKFF.

The gene calls are TRBV11-2 and TRBJ1-2; D perhaps matches TRBD1 (5 bases). This CDR3 is 16 amino acids long. Germline V gives CDR1 SGHAT, CDR2 FQNNGV. Trimming took off 3 bases at V and 1 base at J, with 15 bases between the two ends. The CDR3 region has the DNA TGTGCCAGCAGCTTGGACAAATGGACGGATAACTATGGCTACACCTTC. It translates to CASSLDKWTDNYGYTF.

This chain uses TRBV27 with TRBJ2-3, with TRBD1 matching 8 bases. The length of the CDR3 is 16 residues. Germline V gene sequence: CDR1 MNHEY, CDR2 SMNVEV (reference sequence). Losses at the gene ends were 1 base for V and 1 base for J; bases not matched to a gene: 4. The CDR3 region is CASSLLTGQGTDTQYF. The CDR3 coding sequence is TGTGCCAGCAGTTTATTGACGGGACAGGGCACAGATACGCAGTATTTT.

The V gene is TRBV9, the J gene TRBJ2-3, with D hard to call. Between the trimmed V and J ends, which lost 3 bases and 2 bases, there was a span of 16 bases. CDR1 and CDR2 from the germline V gene are SGDLS and YYNGEE. The CDR3 is 16 amino acids. The DNA for the CDR3 is TGTGCCAGCAGCGCCCTCGTGGGCGCCTCCACAGATACGCAGTATTTT. Protein product: CASSALVGASTDTQYF.

This chain joins TRBV6-5 and TRBJ2-1; 7 bases align to TRBD2. With 2 bases clipped from V and 0 bases from J, the junction kept 4 bases outside the gene matches. The CDR3 loop spans 16 amino acids. CDR1 and CDR2 (germline): MNHEY, SVGAGI. In DNA, the CDR3 is TGTGCCAGCAGTTACCTCGGGGGGTCCTCCTACAATGAGCAGTTCTTC. Protein: CASSYLGGSSYNEQFF.

The V and J genes are TRBV5-4 and TRBJ2-6; 9 bases are shared with TRBD2. The length of the CDR3 is 18 residues. CDR1 and CDR2 from the germline V gene are SGHNT and YYREEE (reference sequence). V dropped 4 bases and J dropped 2; count of bases not matched to a gene: 10. The CDR3 sequence: CASSRLSGGEAGANVLTF. The CDR3 DNA is TGTGCCAGCAGCCGGCTTAGCGGGGGAGAAGCTGGGGCCAACGTCCTGACTTTC.

The J gene is TRBJ1-2, the V gene TRBV5-6, with D perhaps TRBD1 (6 bases). The V end was cut by 3 bases, the J end by 4 bases, with 19 bases between. This CDR3 region has 16 residues. CDR1 and CDR2 from the germline V gene are SGHDT and YYEEEE. As DNA, the CDR3 is TGTGCCAGCAGCTCCCTGACAGGCCGTAACCTCTATGGCTACACCTTC. Protein sequence: CASSSLTGRNLYGYTF.

This clone has only one observation. The genes are TRBV11-2 and TRBJ2-5, with 8 bases identical to TRBD1. The CDR3 extends over 17 amino acids. The V and J ends lost 5 bases and 4 bases, in that order; junction bases with no gene match: 15. CDR1 and CDR2 (germline): SGHAT, FQNNGV. The CDR3, as DNA: TGTGCCAGCAGCCGGTGGACTCAGGGGGCAGTGGGAGAGACCCAGTACTTC. It encodes CASSRWTQGAVGETQYF.

The V gene is TRBV5-1, the J gene TRBJ1-6; no clear D. This CDR3 contains 18 residues. CDR1 is SGHRS and CDR2 is YFSETQ in the germline V gene. Trimming pared 4 bases from V and 0 bases from J, leaving 17 bases between. This CDR3 is CASSRGQPDSSYNSPLHF. In DNA, the CDR3 is TGCGCCAGCAGCCGAGGGCAGCCGGATAGCTCCTATAATTCACCCCTCCACTTT.

V and J are TRBV3-1 (or the pseudogene TRBV3-2) and TRBJ1-4, with D perhaps matching TRBD1 (6 bases). V was pared by 2 bases and J by 0 bases, with 16 bases between. Germline loops: CDR1 LGHDT, CDR2 YNNKEL (reference sequence). The CDR3 covers 18 residues. In DNA form, the CDR3 reads TGTGCCAGCAGCCAACCCGGGACAAAAGCCGCAACTAATGAAAAACTGTTTTTT. Amino acid sequence: CASSQPGTKAATNEKLFF.

V usage is TRBV6-2 or TRBV6-3 and J usage is TRBJ2-7, with D hard to call. CDR1 is MNHEY and CDR2 is SVGEGT in the germline V gene. The germline V and J ends were trimmed by 2 bases and 1 base, with 9 bases remaining between them. This CDR3 region has 14 residues. CDR3 in amino acids: CASSYPQASYEQYF. The CDR3 DNA sequence: TGTGCCAGCAGTTACCCCCAGGCATCCTACGAGCAGTACTTC.

The V call is TRBV30, the J call TRBJ1-2; TRBD1 matches 11 bases. The CDR3 spans 14 residues. V lost 7 bases and J lost 8; bases outside the gene matches: 12. Per germline, CDR1 GTSNPN and CDR2 SVGIG (reference sequence). The CDR3 DNA follows: TGTGCCTCCGAACCGGGGACAGGGGGAAACGGCTACACCTTC. Translated: CASEPGTGGNGYTF.

This clone was picked up one time. Written as DNA, the CDR3 is TGTGCCAGTCAGCGAGGGGGCTGGGATACGCAGTATTTT. This gives the protein CASQRGGWDTQYF. The gene calls are TRBV19 and TRBJ2-3, with 7 nucleotides matching TRBD1. This CDR3 is built from 13 residues. Losses at the gene ends were 8 bases for V and 6 bases for J; bases not matched to a gene: 8. Germline CDR1 reads LNHDA; CDR2 reads SQIVND (reference sequence).

J is TRBJ1-1 and V is TRBV9; 8 bases are a match to TRBD1. Losses at the gene ends were 4 bases for V and 3 bases for J; bases not matched to a gene: 11. The germline CDR1 and CDR2 sequences are SGDLS and YYNGEE. The CDR3 is made up of 16 amino acids. CDR3 sequence (DNA): TGTGCCAGCAGCCCTGATGGACAGGGATGGGACACTGAAGCTTTCTTT. This codes for CASSPDGQGWDTEAFF. The full variable domain, its missing parts supplied by reference TRBV9 and TRBJ1-1, is DSGVTQTPKHLITATGQRVTLRCSPRSGDLSVYWYQQSLDQGLQFLIQYYNGEERAKGNILERFSAQQFPDLHSELNLSSLELGDSALYFCASSPDGQGWDTEAFFGQGTRLTVV.

The rearrangement joins TRBV2 to TRBJ2-7; 7 bases are shared with TRBD1. J lost 1 base, V lost 6 bases, and 6 bases had no gene match. Germline lookup yields CDR1 SNHLY and CDR2 FYNNEI. The CDR3 extends over 14 amino acids. The CDR3 nucleotides read TGTGCCAGCAGGGCACAGGGGAATTCCTACGAGCAGTACTTC. As protein: CASRAQGNSYEQYF. Looking up the rest from reference TRBV2 and TRBJ2-7 gives the full variable domain: EPEVTQTPSHQVTQMGQEVILRCVPISNHLYFYWYRQILGQKVEFLVSFYNNEISEKSEIFDDQFSVERPDGSNFTLKIRSTKLEDSAMYFCASRAQGNSYEQYFGPGTRLTVT.

This sequence joins TRBV9 and TRBJ2-7; 8 nucleotides align to TRBD2. The CDR3 totals 15 residues. V was pared by 0 bases and J by 4 bases, with 6 bases of the junction left unmatched. Looked up from germline, CDR1 is SGDLS and CDR2 is YYNGEE. The CDR3 nucleotides are TGTGCCAGCAGCGTAGCGGGAGGGGGACCATACGAGCAGTACTTC. Its protein is CASSVAGGGPYEQYF.

J is TRBJ1-2 and V is TRBV6-5, with TRBD1 as a possible D gene (6 bases). Trimming removed 0 bases at V and 5 bases at J, with 16 bases between. The length of the CDR3 is 16 residues. CDR1 is MNHEY, CDR2 SVGAGI, per germline. DNA for the CDR3: TGTGCCAGCAGTTACTCGATCGCAGGGGCAGGGTATGGCTACACCTTC. Its translation: CASSYSIAGAGYGYTF.

The chain recombines TRBV4-2 with TRBJ2-3; the match to TRBD2 covers 10 bases. V trimming: 7 bases; J trimming: 6 bases; junction bases outside the gene matches: 16. This CDR3 is 17 amino acids long. Per the germline V gene, CDR1 is LGHNA and CDR2 is YNFKEQ. The CDR3 DNA follows: TGTGCCAGCACCCAGAGGAGCGGGGGGGGCCTGGGTGATACGCAGTATTTT. This codes for CASTQRSGGGLGDTQYF.